These 25 T cell receptor beta chains originate from one sample sequenced in a study of CD8 T cells in Susac syndrome. With random hexamers, roughly 0.5 to 1 ug RNA was reverse transcribed. TCRdb called the immunoSEQ multiplex PCR reads again in MiXCR, with one record for every CDR3 protein. The data show approximately 160,000 distinct CDR3 sequences, over 85% seen once. Sequencing was carried out using CD4+ T cells from PBMCs. Every receptor here comes from a human donor in good health.

The V gene is TRBV2, the J gene TRBJ1-5; D unresolved. Germline CDR1 and CDR2: SNHLY and FYNNEI. This CDR3 comprises 14 residues. V was clipped by 7 bases and J by 2 bases, with 12 bases between them. The CDR3 nucleotides read TGTGCCAGCACCCCCTCATCCCGCAATCAGCCCCAGCATTTT. This sequence encodes CASTPSSRNQPQHF.

V gene TRBV7-8 combines with J gene TRBJ1-1; D is uncertain. V was clipped by 6 bases and J by 4 bases, with 15 bases between them. The CDR3 sequence is 14 residues long. Germline assignment: CDR1 SGHVS and CDR2 FQNEAQ. CDR3: CASRLVMEGTEAFF. CDR3 coding DNA: TGTGCCAGCAGGCTGGTCATGGAGGGCACTGAAGCTTTCTTT. The whole variable domain, filled in from reference TRBV7-8 and TRBJ1-1, reads GAGVSQSPRYKVAKRGQDVALRCDPISGHVSLFWYQQALGQGPEFLTYFQNEAQLDKSGLPSDRFFAERPEGSVSTLKIQRTQQEDSAVYLCASRLVMEGTEAFFGQGTRLTVV.

The CDR3 DNA is TGTGCCAGTAGTGTCTCAGTCTCTGGGGCCAACGTCCTGACTTTC. Its translation is CASSVSVSGANVLTF. The chain has TRBV19 and TRBJ2-6; D unresolved. The CDR3 length is 15 residues. V was trimmed by 5 bases and J by 0 bases, leaving 8 bases between them. The germline gives CDR1 LNHDA, CDR2 SQIVND (reference sequence).

The V call is TRBV4-2, the J call TRBJ2-2; 7 bases are shared with TRBD2. The V gene's germline CDR1 is LGHNA and CDR2 YNFKEQ. This CDR3 has 17 residues. V shed 0 bases, J shed 0 bases, and the junction held 4 bases outside the gene matches. The CDR3 spells CASSQDRGDSNTGELFF. The CDR3 bases are TGTGCCAGCAGCCAAGATCGGGGGGACTCGAACACCGGGGAGCTGTTTTTT.

The chain couples TRBV15 to TRBJ1-1; D not resolved. There are 14 residues in the CDR3. V lost 1 base and J lost 0, with 6 bases in between. Germline CDR1 is LNHNV and CDR2 is YYDKDF (reference sequence). The CDR3 bases are TGTGCCACCAGCAGAGGACACCTGAACACTGAAGCTTTCTTT. Protein sequence: CATSRGHLNTEAFF. The full variable domain, with the rest looked up from reference TRBV15 and TRBJ1-1, is DAMVIQNPRYQVTQFGKPVTLSCSQTLNHNVMYWYQQKSSQAPKLLFHYYDKDFNNEADTPDNFQSRRPNTSFCFLDIRSPGLGDTAMYLCATSRGHLNTEAFFGQGTRLTVV.

This CDR3 is CSAPPPSGGDSGANVLTF. The CDR3 DNA reads as TGCAGTGCCCCCCCTCCTAGCGGGGGAGACTCTGGGGCCAACGTCCTGACTTTC. The chain couples TRBV20-1 to TRBJ2-6, with 10 bases that match TRBD2. Germline-derived CDR1 and CDR2 are DFQATT and SNEGSKA (reference sequence). Trimming took 6 bases from V and 0 from J; bases not matched to a gene: 11. The CDR3 runs 18 residues.

As to this clonotype: One end of the junction does not line up with germline, which may come from a read error. This chain uses TRBV29-1 with TRBJ2-7; TRBD2 agrees at 12 bases. Germline V CDR1 and CDR2: SQVTM, ANQGSEA. This CDR3 comprises 13 residues. CDR3 sequence reads: CSVELAGGYEQYF. The DNA of the CDR3 is TGCAGTGTTGAACTAGCGGGGGGCTACGAGCAGTACTTC.

The chain couples TRBV12-3 or TRBV12-4 to TRBJ1-5, with D possibly being TRBD1 (6 bases). Trimming removed 4 bases at V and 0 bases at J, with 16 bases between. This CDR3 comprises 17 residues. The CDR3 is CASSSADRAYSNQPQHF. DNA for the CDR3: TGTGCCAGCAGTTCGGCGGACAGAGCCTATAGCAATCAGCCCCAGCATTTT.

The chain uses TRBV6-1 and TRBJ2-7; D may be TRBD2 (6 bases). The CDR3 totals 14 residues. Germline CDR1 MNHNS, CDR2 SASEGT. V was cut by 7 bases and J by 1 base, with 14 bases left in between. The DNA for the CDR3 is TGTGCCAGCATTCGAACGGGACTGTCCTACGAGCAGTACTTC. This sequence encodes CASIRTGLSYEQYF.

The chain recombines TRBV20-1 with TRBJ1-2; D unclear. The length of the CDR3 is 12 residues. Trimming removed 0 bases at V and 3 bases at J, with 5 bases between. Germline V gene data show CDR1 as DFQATT and CDR2 as SNEGSKA (reference sequence). Written as DNA, the CDR3 is TGCAGTGCTAGAGATTCTTACTATGGCTACACCTTC. Its protein is CSARDSYYGYTF.

The chain carries TRBV3-1 and TRBJ1-1; D not certain. CDR1 and CDR2 from the germline V gene are LGHDT and YNNKEL (reference sequence). V lost 0 bases, J lost 0 bases, and 5 bases lay in between. This CDR3 has 14 residues. CDR3 region: CASSQEGVNTEAFF. CDR3 bases: TGTGCCAGCAGCCAAGAGGGCGTGAACACTGAAGCTTTCTTT.

The chain uses TRBV29-1 and TRBJ2-1, with 10 bases fitting TRBD2. The length of the CDR3 is 16 residues. Unmatched junction bases numbered 4, after V lost 2 bases and J lost 0 bases. The V gene's germline CDR1 is SQVTM and CDR2 ANQGSEA. CDR3 sequence: CSVERPSGSSYNEQFF. The CDR3 nucleotides are TGCAGCGTTGAAAGGCCTAGCGGGAGCTCCTACAATGAGCAGTTCTTC.

The chain links TRBV18 to TRBJ2-6; 10 nucleotides agree with TRBD1. Germline loops: CDR1 KGHSH, CDR2 LQKENI. The CDR3 consists of 14 residues. V shed 1 base, J shed 11 bases, and the junction held 2 bases outside the gene matches. CDR3 sequence: CASSPLGTGDVLTF. CDR3 in DNA: TGTGCCAGCTCACCACTCGGGACAGGGGACGTCCTGACTTTC.

The chain links TRBV27 to TRBJ1-3; D unresolved. Germline V gives CDR1 MNHEY, CDR2 SMNVEV (reference sequence). V was shortened by 6 bases and J by 4 bases, with 13 bases between the two germline ends. The CDR3 runs 14 residues. The CDR3 loop reads CASRPLRGGNTIYF. The CDR3, as DNA: TGTGCCAGCAGACCGTTGCGAGGAGGAAACACCATATATTTT.

Only one count was recorded for this clonotype. The rearrangement links TRBV12-3 or TRBV12-4 to TRBJ2-1; the D gene is possibly TRBD2 (5 bases). CDR3 length equals 15 residues. The V gene lost 6 bases and the J gene lost 0 bases, with 12 bases spanning the gap. The CDR3 bases are TGTGCCAGCAGCCCGGACTCCCCCTCCTACAATGAGCAGTTCTTC. Encoded protein: CASSPDSPSYNEQFF.

This chain connects TRBV20-1 to TRBJ1-2; D gene uncertain. The V and J ends lost 3 bases and 1 base respectively, with 12 bases between them. The CDR3 is made up of 14 amino acids. Looked up from germline, CDR1 is DFQATT and CDR2 is SNEGSKA (reference sequence). This CDR3 is CSASSGSGNYGYTF. The CDR3 region has the DNA TGCAGTGCTAGTTCGGGGTCCGGTAACTATGGCTACACCTTC.

This clonotype showed up just once. The rearrangement links TRBV29-1 to TRBJ1-4, with unresolved D. The CDR3 is 13 residues long. Per the germline V gene, CDR1 is SQVTM and CDR2 is ANQGSEA. The V end lost 7 bases, the J end lost 0 bases, and 9 bases lay between the germline ends. The CDR3 DNA sequence: TGCAGCGCACGGGGAACAACTAATGAAAAACTGTTTTTT. Its protein is CSARGTTNEKLFF.

This clonotype was observed a few times. CDR3: CASSYSGYEKLFF. In DNA, the CDR3 is TGTGCCAGCAGTTACTCGGGTTATGAAAAACTGTTTTTT. J is TRBJ1-4 and V is TRBV6-5; D uncertain. The V gene's germline CDR1 is MNHEY and CDR2 SVGAGI. V gave up 0 bases and J gave up 6 bases, with 5 bases separating them. The CDR3 runs to 13 residues.

The chain carries TRBV12-5 and TRBJ2-7; the match to TRBD2 covers 9 bases. Germline assignment: CDR1 LGHNT and CDR2 FRNRAP. The CDR3 loop spans 14 amino acids. The V gene end was trimmed by 7 bases and the J gene end by 7 bases; junction bases not matched to a gene: 11. The CDR3, as DNA: TGTGCTAGTGCCCCGCTAGCGGGGTTGAGTGAGCAGTACTTC. It codes for CASAPLAGLSEQYF.

V usage is TRBV5-6 and J usage is TRBJ2-3; D perhaps matches TRBD1 (5 bases). Trimming removed 0 bases at V and 2 bases at J, with 22 bases between. CDR1 and CDR2 (germline): SGHDT, YYEEEE. CDR3 length: 19 amino acids. CDR3 bases: TGTGCCAGCAGCTTGGTGCGCCTTAAGGGGCTTCCTCTCACAGATACGCAGTATTTT. Residues: CASSLVRLKGLPLTDTQYF.

J is TRBJ2-3 and V is TRBV7-9; no clear D. CDR3 size: 14 residues. The germline V gene encodes CDR1 SEHNR and CDR2 FQNEAQ (reference sequence). V lost 1 base to trimming and J lost 6 bases, with 11 bases between them. The CDR3 DNA reads TGTGCCAGCAGCTTAGGCCTAACGGGCGATACGCAGTATTTT. Residues: CASSLGLTGDTQYF. Based on the CDR3 plus reference TRBV7-9 and TRBJ2-3, the full variable domain is DTGVSQNPRHKITKRGQNVTFRCDPISEHNRLYWYRQTLGQGPEFLTYFQNEAQLEKSRLLSDRFSAERPKGSFSTLEIQRTEQGDSAMYLCASSLGLTGDTQYFGPGTRLTVL.

This chain connects TRBV29-1 to TRBJ1-1, with D hard to call. V lost 3 bases, J lost 0 bases, and 8 bases lay in between. The CDR3 sequence is 13 residues long. CDR1 and CDR2 (germline): SQVTM, ANQGSEA. CDR3 nucleotides: TGCAGCGTTGAGCATAAATTGAACACTGAAGCTTTCTTT. Translated: CSVEHKLNTEAFF.

This clonotype was seen just once. The V and J genes are TRBV7-2 and TRBJ2-1; maybe TRBD2 (7 bases). The CDR3 loop spans 16 amino acids. V dropped 5 bases and J dropped 8 bases, with 22 bases sitting between them. Germline V gene sequence: CDR1 SGHTA, CDR2 FQGNSA. CDR3 nucleotides: TGTGCCAGCAGCACTCCAAGGGGGGGCCGGGGTGATGAGCAGTTCTTC. Protein: CASSTPRGGRGDEQFF.

V is TRBV29-1 and J is TRBJ2-7; the D is unclear. The V gene lost 4 bases and the J gene lost 6 bases, with 13 bases spanning the gap. In germline, CDR1 is SQVTM, CDR2 ANQGSEA. The CDR3 spans 12 residues. The CDR3 DNA is TGCAGCGTTGGAATGGGAACTGGCGAGCAGTACTTC. This codes for CSVGMGTGEQYF.

The genes are TRBV20-1 and TRBJ1-1, with 8 bases that match TRBD1. The CDR3 covers 15 residues. The germline gives CDR1 DFQATT, CDR2 SNEGSKA (reference sequence). Trimming at V came to 1 base and at J to 4 bases, leaving 8 bases not matched to a gene. CDR3 sequence: CSARAGTGGGTEAFF. CDR3 nucleotide sequence: TGCAGTGCTAGAGCCGGAACAGGGGGAGGCACTGAAGCTTTCTTT.